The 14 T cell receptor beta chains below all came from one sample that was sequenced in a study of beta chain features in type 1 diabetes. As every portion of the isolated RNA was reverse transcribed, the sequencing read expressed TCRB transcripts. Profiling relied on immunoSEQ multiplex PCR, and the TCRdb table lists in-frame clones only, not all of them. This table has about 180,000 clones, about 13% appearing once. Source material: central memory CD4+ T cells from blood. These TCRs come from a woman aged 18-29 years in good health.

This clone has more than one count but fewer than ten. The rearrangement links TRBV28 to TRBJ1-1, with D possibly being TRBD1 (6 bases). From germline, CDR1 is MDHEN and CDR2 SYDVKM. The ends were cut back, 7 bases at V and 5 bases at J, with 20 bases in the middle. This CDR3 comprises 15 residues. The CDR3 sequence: CASTPWGQGDTEAFF. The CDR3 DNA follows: TGTGCCAGCACCCCTTGGGGACAAGGAGATACTGAAGCTTTCTTT.

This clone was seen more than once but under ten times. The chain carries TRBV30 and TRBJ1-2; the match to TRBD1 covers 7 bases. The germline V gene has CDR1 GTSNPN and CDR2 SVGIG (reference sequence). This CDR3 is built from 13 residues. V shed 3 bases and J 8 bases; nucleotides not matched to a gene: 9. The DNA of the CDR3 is TGTGCCTGGAGACAACAAGGGACAGCCGGCTACACCTTC. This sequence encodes CAWRQQGTAGYTF. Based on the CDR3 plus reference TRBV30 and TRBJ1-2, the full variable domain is SQTIHQWPATLVQPVGSPLSLECTVEGTSNPNLYWYRQAAGRGLQLLFYSVGIGQISSEVPQNLSASRPQDRQFILSSKKLLLSDSGFYLCAWRQQGTAGYTFGSGTRLTVV.

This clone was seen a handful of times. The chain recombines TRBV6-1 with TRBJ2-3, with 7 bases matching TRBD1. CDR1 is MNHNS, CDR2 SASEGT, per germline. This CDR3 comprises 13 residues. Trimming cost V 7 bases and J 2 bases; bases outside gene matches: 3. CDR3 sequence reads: CASNRGDTDTQYF. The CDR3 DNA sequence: TGTGCCAGCAACAGGGGAGACACAGATACGCAGTATTTT.

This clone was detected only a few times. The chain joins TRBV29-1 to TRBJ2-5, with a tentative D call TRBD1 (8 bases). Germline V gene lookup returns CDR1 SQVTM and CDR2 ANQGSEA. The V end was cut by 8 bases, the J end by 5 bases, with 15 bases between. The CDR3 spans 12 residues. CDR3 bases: TGCAGCCTACAGGGGGGGTTCGAGACCCAGTACTTC. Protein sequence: CSLQGGFETQYF.

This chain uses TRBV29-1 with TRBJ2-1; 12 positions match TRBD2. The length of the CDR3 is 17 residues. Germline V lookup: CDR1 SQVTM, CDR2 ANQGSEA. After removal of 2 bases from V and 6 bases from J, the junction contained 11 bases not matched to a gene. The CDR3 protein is CSVESRASGRGVNEQFF. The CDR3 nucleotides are TGCAGCGTTGAATCTAGGGCTAGCGGGAGGGGGGTCAATGAGCAGTTCTTC.

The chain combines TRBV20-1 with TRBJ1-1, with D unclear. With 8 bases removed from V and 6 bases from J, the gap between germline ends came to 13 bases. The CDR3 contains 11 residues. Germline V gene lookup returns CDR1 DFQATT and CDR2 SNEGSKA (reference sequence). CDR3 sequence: CSPNAGPEAFF. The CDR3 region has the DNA TGCAGTCCAAACGCGGGTCCTGAAGCTTTCTTT.

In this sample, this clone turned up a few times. CDR3 residues: CASSPDAREETQYF. CDR3 sequence (DNA): TGTGCCAGCTCACCGGACGCGCGGGAAGAGACCCAGTACTTC. The V call is TRBV18, the J call TRBJ2-5, with D possibly TRBD2 on 5 matching bases. CDR3 length: 14 amino acids. Germline V gives CDR1 KGHSH, CDR2 LQKENI. V was trimmed by 3 bases and J by 3 bases, leaving 11 bases between them.

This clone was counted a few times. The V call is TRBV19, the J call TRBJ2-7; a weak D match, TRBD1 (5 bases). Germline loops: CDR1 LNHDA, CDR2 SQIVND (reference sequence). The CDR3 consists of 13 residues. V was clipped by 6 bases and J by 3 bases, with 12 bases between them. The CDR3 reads CASSPFGHYEQYF. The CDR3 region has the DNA TGTGCCAGTAGCCCTTTTGGACACTACGAGCAGTACTTC.

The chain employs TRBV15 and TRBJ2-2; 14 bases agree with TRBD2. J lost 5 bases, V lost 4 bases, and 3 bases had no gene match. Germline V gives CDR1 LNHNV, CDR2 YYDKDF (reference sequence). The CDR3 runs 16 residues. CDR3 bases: TGTGCCACCAGCAAGGGACTAGCGGGAGTTACCGGGGAGCTGTTTTTT. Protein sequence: CATSKGLAGVTGELFF. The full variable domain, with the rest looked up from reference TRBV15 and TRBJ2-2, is DAMVIQNPRYQVTQFGKPVTLSCSQTLNHNVMYWYQQKSSQAPKLLFHYYDKDFNNEADTPDNFQSRRPNTSFCFLDIRSPGLGDTAMYLCATSKGLAGVTGELFFGEGSRLTVL.

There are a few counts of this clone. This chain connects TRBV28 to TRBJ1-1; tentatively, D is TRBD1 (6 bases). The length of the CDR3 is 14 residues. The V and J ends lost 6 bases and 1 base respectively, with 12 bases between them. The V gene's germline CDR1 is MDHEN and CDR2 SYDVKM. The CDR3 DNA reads TGTGCCAGCAGCGACAGGCTGCCGAACACTGAAGCTTTCTTT. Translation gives CASSDRLPNTEAFF.

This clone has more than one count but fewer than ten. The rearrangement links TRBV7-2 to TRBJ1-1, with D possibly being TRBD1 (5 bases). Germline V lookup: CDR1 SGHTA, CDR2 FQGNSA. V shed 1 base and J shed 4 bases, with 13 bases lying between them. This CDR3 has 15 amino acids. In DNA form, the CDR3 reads TGTGCCAGCAGCTTAGAGGGACGGAGGGGCACTGAAGCTTTCTTT. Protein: CASSLEGRRGTEAFF.

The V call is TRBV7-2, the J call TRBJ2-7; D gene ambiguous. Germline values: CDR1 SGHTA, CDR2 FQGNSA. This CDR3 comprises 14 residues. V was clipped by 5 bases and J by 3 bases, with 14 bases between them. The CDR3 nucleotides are TGTGCCAGCAGCCTCGCCAGGATCTACTACGAGCAGTACTTC. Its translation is CASSLARIYYEQYF. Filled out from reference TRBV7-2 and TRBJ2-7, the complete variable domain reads GAGVSQSPSNKVTEKGKDVELRCDPISGHTALYWYRQSLGQGLEFLIYFQGNSAPDKSGLPSDRFSAERTGGSVSTLTIQRTQQEDSAVYLCASSLARIYYEQYFGPGTRLTVT.

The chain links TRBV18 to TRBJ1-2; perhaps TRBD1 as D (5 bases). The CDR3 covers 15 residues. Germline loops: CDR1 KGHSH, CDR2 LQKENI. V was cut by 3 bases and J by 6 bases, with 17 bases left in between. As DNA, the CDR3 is TGTGCCAGCTCACCGCCCCCAGGCAGGGTCAATGGCTACACCTTC. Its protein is CASSPPPGRVNGYTF.

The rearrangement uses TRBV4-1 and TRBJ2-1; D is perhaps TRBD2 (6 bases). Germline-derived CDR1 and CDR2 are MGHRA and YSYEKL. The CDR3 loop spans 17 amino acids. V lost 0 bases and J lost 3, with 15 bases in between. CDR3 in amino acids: CASSQEGGDSSYNEQFF. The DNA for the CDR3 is TGCGCCAGCAGCCAAGAGGGTGGGGACTCGAGCTACAATGAGCAGTTCTTC.